Detailed here is one T cell receptor beta chain. There is no known antigen for this receptor. No per-base quality is available; no much larger clone lies one base away. The sample is drawn from a study of Tregs in tolerant kidney transplant recipients (dated by TCRdb to between 2019 and 2020). Some background on the complete study: TCRbeta sequencing was used in the study to identify donor-specific regulatory T cells before combined kidney and bone marrow transplantation, and the identified cells were then tracked after transplant. Here is what the overall study found, with its caveats: The study was limited by small patient numbers, and the findings need validation in larger populations and under other immunosuppression protocols. Donor-specific Treg expansion exceeded global Treg expansion in tolerant patients, suggesting antigen-driven rather than nonspecific expansion. Biological reproducibility was not examined directly, but technical replication error appeared to be minimal. Because the PCR primers were changed over time for some patients, nucleotide-level comparison could not be performed across the samples from those patients. Expanding Tregs with activated donor B cells appeared to identify the most biologically relevant and donor-specific TCRbeta repertoire.

For TCRbeta CDR3 sequencing, genomic DNA from the sorted cells was extracted using the QIAGEN DNeasy Blood and Tissue Kit. High-throughput TCRbeta CDR3 sequencing was carried out commercially through immunoSEQ, with PCR amplification with bias correction and internal controls included. Per the authors' processing: Unique productive TCRbeta sequences were defined by CDR3 nucleotide sequence where primers matched, and otherwise by CDR3 amino acid sequence together with Vbeta and Jbeta genes. As a correction for sorting error, sequences shared between sorted populations at a frequency ratio of 2:1 or less were discarded, and the remaining shared sequences were assigned to the higher population. A sequence was defined as donor-reactive if the sequence was expanded at least 5-fold in CFSE-low cells compared with unstimulated cells and had a frequency of at least 0.01% in CFSE-low cells. Jensen-Shannon divergence, calculated on the top 100 TCRbeta sequences ranked by frequency, was used to quantify repertoire divergence. When a sample had multiple sequencing runs, each run was corrected for sorting error separately and the runs were then pooled. Drawn from immuneACCESS, this table holds only the in-frame rearrangements with V and J called that TCRdb kept. Clones are partly lost; checked studies trace under half to an unresolved V gene and leave the rest unexplained. Clone size and the V and J calls come from that table; the DNA yielded D and trimming. The sample includes tens of thousands of clones, with approximately 94% observed a single time. The ten largest clones capture about 1.5% of the sample.

The CDR3 measures 19 amino acids from cysteine to phenylalanine. The entry retains the CDR3 DNA only, 57 bases that are in frame from base 1. The CDR1 and CDR2 encoded by the germline V gene (reference sequence) are SEHNR and FQNEAQ. V and J lose 6 bases and 0 bases, and a span of 23 bases separates them. Related donors were used in the transplants with nonmyeloablative bone marrow transplantation, and mixed chimerism was transient in the human trials. Unstimulated Tregs (CD4+CD25+CD127-), CD4+ non-Tregs (CD4+CD25-), CD4 and CD8 cells were FACS-sorted from thawed PBMCs. Patients were 4 combined kidney and bone marrow transplant recipients from the ITN036ST trial, and only these trial subjects had samples available. Healthy control blood was processed by Ficoll density gradient to PBMCs and cryopreserved; patient PBMCs were collected before and after transplant.

The sequence came from a human patient who received a combined kidney and bone marrow transplant. Donor T cells from the graft may be present among the T cells after a transplant. The chain is made from TRBV7-9 and TRBJ2-2; the D gene is perhaps TRBD2, from 6 matching bases. Here the sequenced sample was CD4+ T cells from blood (PBMCs), taken 12 months after the transplant. The CDR3 region reads CASRQRPGLNSSNTGELFF. The nucleotide sequence is given as TGTGCCAGCAGGCAACGGCCGGGACTGAATTCATCGAACACCGGGGAGCTGTTTTTT.